These T cell receptor beta chains were read from a single sample in a study of identical twins. MiXCR, run by TCRdb on the 5' RACE reads, gives a single entry per CDR3 protein. The table records 1.5 million to 2 million distinct CDR3 sequences, more than 30% of them present only once. The sample consisted of cord blood. All receptors come from a newborn girl in good health. Both conserved end residues are part of each CDR3. The D gene is left open where the match is weak. The size entry is marked missing in some rows and otherwise reads once, few, many or a size class.

TRBJ1-4 | . | TRBV7-9 | . | TGTACCAGCAGCCACAGGACAACTAATGAAAAACTGTTTTTT | CTSSHRTTNEKLFF
TRBJ1-5 | . | TRBV7-2 | . | TGTGCCAGCAGCTTATCGGCTAATGGTTATCAGCCCCAGCATTTT | CASSLSANGYQPQHF
TRBJ2-2 | TRBD2 | TRBV20-1 | . | TGCAGTGCTAGTCGACCCGGGACTAGCGGGGGCACCGGGGAGCTGTTTTTT | CSASRPGTSGGTGELFF
TRBJ1-3 | . | TRBV7-9 | . | TGTGCCAGCAGCTTATCCGCTGCCGGAAACACCATATATTTT | CASSLSAAGNTIYF
TRBJ2-3 | TRBD2 | TRBV2 | . | TGTGCCAGCAGTGGGGGACTAGCGGGACCCGCAGATACGCAGTATTTT | CASSGGLAGPADTQYF
TRBJ2-3 | TRBD2 | TRBV10-3 | . | TGTGCCATCAGTGGTCGACTAGCGGCTAGCACAGATACGCAGTATTTT | CAISGRLAASTDTQYF
TRBJ2-3 | TRBD1 | TRBV2 | . | TGTGCCAGCACCGGACAGGGGAGTAGCACAGATACGCAGTATTTT | CASTGQGSSTDTQYF
TRBJ1-2 | . | TRBV20-1 | few | TGCAGTGCTAGAAAGCCGGGCCCGAGGGGCTATGGCTACACCTTC | CSARKPGPRGYGYTF
TRBJ2-7 | . | TRBV27 | few | TGTGCCAGCAGTTTACGGGCGTCCCTCCCCTACGAGCAGTACTTC | CASSLRASLPYEQYF
TRBJ1-4 | TRBD1 | TRBV20-1 | . | TGCAGTGCTAGAGATCCTACAGGGGGCCGGAGGGATGAAAAACTGTTTTTT | CSARDPTGGRRDEKLFF
TRBJ1-2 | . | TRBV5-6 | few | TGTGCCAGCAGCCTGTTGTATGGGGGAACTAACTATGGCTACACCTTC | CASSLLYGGTNYGYTF
TRBJ2-7 | TRBD1 | TRBV28 | few | TGTGCCAGCAGTTTATTTCAGGGGGCGAGGACCGAGCAGTACTTC | CASSLFQGARTEQYF
TRBJ2-3 | TRBD2 | TRBV10-3 | few | TGTGCCATCAGGAAGGGTCCATTACTAGCGGGCACAGATACGCAGTATTTT | CAIRKGPLLAGTDTQYF
TRBJ1-3 | TRBD1 | TRBV10-3 | few | TGTGCCATCAGTGGGACAGGGGCTGGAAACACCATATATTTT | CAISGTGAGNTIYF
TRBJ2-1 | TRBD2 | TRBV7-2 | few | TGTGCCAGCAGCATGAGATTAGGACTAGCGGTGGCTCTGGGCAATGAGCAGTTCTTC | CASSMRLGLAVALGNEQFF
TRBJ2-3 | TRBD1 | TRBV12-3/TRBV12-4 | . | TGTGCCAGCAGTTTAGTACCCTGGGGACAGGGGATAACAGATACGCAGTATTTT | CASSLVPWGQGITDTQYF
TRBJ2-3 | . | TRBV7-2 | few | TGTGCCAGCAGCTTAAAAACGAGGGGCACAGATACGCAGTATTTT | CASSLKTRGTDTQYF
TRBJ2-2 | . | TRBV6-6 | few | TGTGCCAGCAGTTACTCGTTTAGCCGGAGGGGATACGGGGAGCTGTTTTTT | CASSYSFSRRGYGELFF
TRBJ1-1 | . | TRBV20-1 | . | TGCAGCCCCGTGGCCGCTCCTTTCATGAACACTGAAGCTTTCTTT | CSPVAAPFMNTEAFF
TRBJ2-7 | . | TRBV11-2 | . | TGTGCCAGCAGCTCAAACTATGTTTACGAGCAGTACTTC | CASSSNYVYEQYF
TRBJ2-1 | TRBD2 | TRBV20-1 | once | TGCAGTGCTAGAGATATAGCGGGAGGGTACAATGAGCAGTTCTTC | CSARDIAGGYNEQFF
TRBJ1-2 | . | TRBV4-1 | . | TGCGCCAGCAGCCAAGAGACCAGGGCCTATGGCTACACCTTC | CASSQETRAYGYTF
TRBJ2-5 | . | TRBV12-3/TRBV12-4 | many | TGTGCCAGCAGTTTAGAGGACAGTTTAGAGACCCAGTACTTC | CASSLEDSLETQYF
TRBJ2-1 | TRBD1 | TRBV20-1 | . | TGCAGTGCTACCGGGACAGGGCCCTACAATGAGCAGTTCTTC | CSATGTGPYNEQFF
TRBJ2-7 | . | TRBV28 | . | TGTGCCAGCAGTTTTGGCAGGGAACCCTACGAGCAGTACTTC | CASSFGREPYEQYF
TRBJ2-7 | . | TRBV12-3/TRBV12-4 | few | TGTGCCAGCAGTTCCCAAAGTGCACGCTACGAGCAGTACTTC | CASSSQSARYEQYF
TRBJ2-1 | TRBD2 | TRBV12-3/TRBV12-4 | . | TGTGCCAGCAGTCTACGACTAGCGGGGCCTCACAATGAGCAGTTCTTC | CASSLRLAGPHNEQFF
TRBJ2-7 | . | TRBV6-6 | . | TGTGCCAGCAAATCAGGACCCTACGAGCAGTACTTC | CASKSGPYEQYF
TRBJ2-7 | . | TRBV20-1 | few | TGCAGTGCTAGCCCGGGACCCAACTCCTACGAGCAGTACTTC | CSASPGPNSYEQYF
TRBJ1-1 | . | TRBV5-4 | few | TGTGCCAGCAGCTTTACGGGGTCCCACACTGAAGCTTTCTTT | CASSFTGSHTEAFF
TRBJ1-5 | . | TRBV6-2/TRBV6-3 | . | TGTGCCAGCAGTTACTCGATGTGGGTTAGCAATCAGCCCCAGCATTTT | CASSYSMWVSNQPQHF